A single sample gave rise to the 6 T cell receptor beta chains below, sequenced in a study of blood T cell repertoires in COVID-19. Clones were sequenced by immunoSEQ multiplex PCR, and TCRdb holds only the in-frame ones, with some missing. The sample lists about 160,000 clones; 70% to 80% were seen once. The source material was peripheral blood. The receptors shown here come from a woman aged 60-75 years with COVID-19, enrolled during active disease.

V and J are TRBV10-2 and TRBJ2-1, with 14 bases lining up with TRBD2. This CDR3 has 16 amino acids. CDR1 is WSHSY and CDR2 is SAAADI in the germline V gene. With 0 bases clipped from V and 8 bases from J, the junction kept 3 bases outside the gene matches. The CDR3 reads CASSESGTSGGDEQFF. For the CDR3, the DNA is TGCGCCAGCAGTGAGTCCGGGACTAGCGGGGGTGATGAGCAGTTCTTC.

The J gene is TRBJ2-2, the V gene TRBV9; possible D gene TRBD2, 6 bases. The V gene's germline CDR1 is SGDLS and CDR2 YYNGEE. The V end was cut by 0 bases, the J end by 5 bases, with 11 bases between. CDR3 length: 15 amino acids. As DNA, the CDR3 is TGTGCCAGCAGCGTAGGGAGGGTCGTGACCGGGGAGCTGTTTTTT. Its protein is CASSVGRVVTGELFF.

V gene TRBV9 combines with J gene TRBJ2-7; 8 nucleotides align to TRBD2. The CDR3 is 16 amino acids. CDR1 and CDR2 from the germline V gene are SGDLS and YYNGEE. J lost 5 bases, V lost 0 bases, and 10 bases had no gene match. CDR3 protein: CASSVDSRGRWNEQYF. The CDR3, as DNA: TGTGCCAGCAGCGTAGATTCTCGCGGGAGGTGGAACGAGCAGTACTTC.

The rearrangement links TRBV5-1 to TRBJ1-3, with D unclear. V dropped 0 bases and J dropped 0 bases, with 10 bases sitting between them. CDR3 size: 16 residues. Germline values: CDR1 SGHRS, CDR2 YFSETQ. The DNA for the CDR3 is TGCGCCAGCAGCTTGGACAGCTTTAACTCTGGAAACACCATATATTTT. Its protein is CASSLDSFNSGNTIYF.

The V and J genes are TRBV5-1 and TRBJ1-2; TRBD1 is a possible D gene (5 bases). Trimming left V 5 bases short and J 9 bases short, with 17 bases between. In germline, CDR1 is SGHRS, CDR2 YFSETQ. The CDR3 is 13 amino acids. DNA for the CDR3: TGCGCCAGCAGTAGGGACTCGAGCGTCAGCTACACCTTC. Residues: CASSRDSSVSYTF.

This chain links TRBV21-1 with TRBJ1-1; the D call of TRBD1 is as the table states it, not checked on the DNA. TRBV21-1 has pseudogene status. The CDR3 sequence is 13 residues long. CDR3 amino acids: CASSSRGCTEAFF. The CDR3 nucleotides are TGTGCCAGCAGCAGTAGGGGGTGCACTGAAGCTTTCTTT.